Listed here is a single TCR beta chain. This clonotype has at least ten counts. Its antigen remains undetermined. No much larger clone is present one base from it, and per-base qualities are unavailable. The data belong to a study of breast tumors, draining lymph nodes, adjacent tissues (dated by TCRdb to about 2016). Looking at the study overall: TCR beta repertoires were compared across tumor, adjacent nontumor tissue and axillary lymph nodes obtained from breast cancer patients. In human breast cancer, the study set out to evaluate how tumor, surrounding tissue and draining lymph node repertoires relate to one another and whether T cells may move between these sites.

The sequencer was an Illumina HiSeq 2000. Multiplex PCR amplification was used to generate the TCR beta chain libraries. The amplified TCR beta chain products were analyzed by high-throughput sequencing. TCRdb redid the processing of the public reads, applying fastp at Q25 and MiXCR, and retained in-frame beta chains. Rows are combined by CDR3 protein, so each entry shows the most common genes and DNA. The table for this sample lists under 300,000 distinct CDR3 sequences; less than 45% of them were counted only once. The ten largest clones add up to approximately 3.5% of the sample. The CDR3 covers 15 residues, taking in both the cysteine and the phenylalanine. The read is trimmed to its CDR3 DNA, 45 bases read in frame from base 1. The germline V gene yields LGHNA for CDR1 and YNFKEQ for CDR2. Trimming removed 0 bases from V and 5 bases from J, leaving 12 bases between the germline ends. Here is what the overall study found, with its caveats: Tumor and nontumor tissue repertoires were found to be significantly more similar in luminal-like than in basal-like breast cancer. T-cell repertoire diversity in tumors was found to be lower than in lymph nodes but higher than in nontumor tissue, and preferential V and J gene usage was observed. The conclusion that tumor T cells originate in lymph nodes was presented as consistent with a hypothesis rather than as directly demonstrated. A scenario in which most tumor T cells derive from the lymph node and then expand within tumor tissue was judged to be consistent with the data.

Lymph node samples were obtained from the axillary draining lymph nodes of breast cancer patients. Recombination connected TRBV4-2 to TRBJ2-3; the D gene cannot be resolved reliably. The receptor comes from a female donor with breast cancer. Some clones in this sample may be carry-over from other donors' samples. Sequencing used axillary lymph node tissue. The CDR3 amino acid sequence is: CASSQEGLVLDTQYF. The DNA reads TGTGCCAGCAGCCAAGAAGGGCTAGTTCTAGATACGCAGTATTTT.